The clone carrying this TCR beta chain was counted between two and nine times. CDR1 is SGDLS, CDR2 YYNGEE, per germline. The CDR3 runs to 14 residues. Trimming cost V 4 bases and J 4 bases, with 11 bases left between them. This specimen comes from a study of blood T cell repertoires in COVID-19. Turning to the study itself: PBMCs, B-cell-depleted T cells, or T cells were the source of the cDNA or gDNA that made up the material.

The assay was immunoSEQ multiplex PCR, and TCRdb's table has in-frame clones only and misses some. The sample holds about 52,000 clones, 82% seen once. The sample was peripheral blood. The chain employs TRBV9 and TRBJ1-4; no firm D call. This TCR was recovered from a man of 80 years or more with COVID-19, enrolled during active disease. Here the CDR3 reads CASSISAGNEKLFF. DNA for the CDR3: TGTGCCAGCAGCATTTCAGCGGGTAATGAAAAACTGTTTTTT.